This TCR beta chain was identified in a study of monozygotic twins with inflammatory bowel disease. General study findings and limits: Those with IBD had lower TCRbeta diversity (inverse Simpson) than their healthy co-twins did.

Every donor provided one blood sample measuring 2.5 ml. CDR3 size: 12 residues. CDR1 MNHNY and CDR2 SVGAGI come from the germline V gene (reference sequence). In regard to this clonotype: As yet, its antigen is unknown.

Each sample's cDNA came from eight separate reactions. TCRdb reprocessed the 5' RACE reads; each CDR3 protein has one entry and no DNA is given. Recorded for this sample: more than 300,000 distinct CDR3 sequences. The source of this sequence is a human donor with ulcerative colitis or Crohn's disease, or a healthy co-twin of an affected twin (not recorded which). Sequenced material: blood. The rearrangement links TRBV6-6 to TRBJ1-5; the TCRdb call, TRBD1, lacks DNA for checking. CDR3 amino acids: CATFNVPRPQHF.